Shown below are 31 T cell receptor beta chains from a single sample sequenced in a study of blood T cell repertoires in COVID-19. The data were produced by immunoSEQ multiplex PCR, yet TCRdb's version contains in-frame clones alone and is incomplete. The table has tens of thousands of clones, 85% to 90% seen once. The sequencing input was peripheral blood. These receptors came from an elderly man with active or convalescent COVID-19.

The V and J genes are TRBV18 and TRBJ2-5; maybe TRBD1 (6 bases). This CDR3 has 15 residues. The V gene lost 2 bases and the J gene lost 1 base, with 11 bases spanning the gap. CDR1 is KGHSH, CDR2 LQKENI, per germline. In nucleotides, the CDR3 is TGTGCCAGCTCACCAGACCCGACAGGCCAAGAGACCCAGTACTTC. This translates into CASSPDPTGQETQYF.

The V and J genes are TRBV6-5 and TRBJ2-7; 10 bases map to TRBD1. CDR1 and CDR2 from the germline V gene are MNHEY and SVGAGI. This CDR3 region has 15 residues. Trimming took 6 bases from V and 0 from J; bases not matched to a gene: 5. The CDR3 loop reads CASSSRDRGSYEQYF. DNA for the CDR3: TGTGCCAGCAGCAGCCGGGACAGGGGCTCCTACGAGCAGTACTTC.

The chain is built from TRBV6-5 and TRBJ2-5; TRBD1 matches at 8 bases. V gave up 6 bases and J gave up 4 bases; unmatched junction bases: 10. The CDR3 is 15 residues long. CDR1 is MNHEY and CDR2 is SVGAGI in the germline V gene. The CDR3 spells CASSGPGGGRETQYF. The CDR3 DNA sequence: TGTGCCAGCAGCGGTCCAGGGGGCGGGCGAGAGACCCAGTACTTC.

The genes are TRBV5-1 and TRBJ1-1; 9 bases fit TRBD1. CDR3 length: 15 amino acids. Germline CDR1 and CDR2: SGHRS and YFSETQ. Trimming at V came to 0 bases and at J to 1 base, leaving 1 base not matched to a gene. CDR3 protein: CASSLGGQGNTEAFF. The CDR3 DNA follows: TGCGCCAGCAGCTTGGGGGGACAGGGGAACACTGAAGCTTTCTTT.

The CDR3 nucleotides read TGTGCCAGCAGTTCCCCCACGGTTGAAGCTTTCTTT. Protein sequence: CASSSPTVEAFF. The chain carries TRBV28 and TRBJ1-1; D gene unclear. This CDR3 comprises 12 residues. The V gene lost 4 bases and the J gene lost 7 bases, with 10 bases spanning the gap. Germline CDR1 MDHEN, CDR2 SYDVKM. The full variable domain, completed using reference TRBV28 and TRBJ1-1, is DVKVTQSSRYLVKRTGEKVFLECVQDMDHENMFWYRQDPGLGLRLIYFSYDVKMKEKGDIPEGYSVSREKKERFSLILESASTNQTSMYLCASSSPTVEAFFGQGTRLTVV.

The V and J genes are TRBV5-3 and TRBJ1-5; TRBD1 agrees at 7 bases. TRBV5-3 is assigned to the ORF class and has an uncertain function. Trimming at V came to 0 bases and at J to 0 bases, leaving 9 bases not matched to a gene. The CDR3 has 18 amino acids. Written as DNA, the CDR3 is TGTGCCAGAAGCTTGGACGCCGGGACAGCTATTAGCAATCAGCCCCAGCATTTT. Amino acid sequence: CARSLDAGTAISNQPQHF.

The V gene is TRBV7-2, the J gene TRBJ1-5, with 9 bases matching TRBD1. Germline V gene sequence: CDR1 SGHTA, CDR2 FQGNSA. The V and J ends lost 4 bases and 0 bases, in that order; junction bases with no gene match: 7. This CDR3 is 17 amino acids long. The CDR3 sequence: CASSSDRGRYSNQPQHF. The CDR3 DNA sequence: TGTGCCAGCAGCTCGGACAGGGGCCGATATAGCAATCAGCCCCAGCATTTT.

V gene TRBV29-1 combines with J gene TRBJ2-1; 8 positions match TRBD1. The CDR3 has 16 amino acids. Germline loops: CDR1 SQVTM, CDR2 ANQGSEA. Trimming at V came to 5 bases and at J to 7 bases, leaving 16 bases not matched to a gene. CDR3 DNA sequence: TGCAGCGTTACGTCCCCCGGGCGGACAGGGCGGAATGAGCAGTTCTTC. Amino acids: CSVTSPGRTGRNEQFF.

The genes are TRBV7-2 and TRBJ1-5, with D perhaps TRBD1 (6 bases). Trimming shortened V by 6 bases and J by 4 bases, and 10 bases separated the two germline ends. The CDR3 totals 13 residues. In germline, CDR1 is SGHTA, CDR2 FQGNSA. The CDR3 DNA sequence: TGTGCCAGCAGTTGGACAGATAATCAGCCCCAGCATTTT. This encodes CASSWTDNQPQHF. Drawing the rest from reference TRBV7-2 and TRBJ1-5, the complete variable domain is GAGVSQSPSNKVTEKGKDVELRCDPISGHTALYWYRQSLGQGLEFLIYFQGNSAPDKSGLPSDRFSAERTGGSVSTLTIQRTQQEDSAVYLCASSWTDNQPQHFGDGTRLSIL.

This clone was detected a few times. CDR3 in amino acids: CASSPPSPSEGTEAFF. As DNA, the CDR3 is TGTGCCAGCTCACCACCATCCCCCTCCGAGGGAACTGAAGCTTTCTTT. The V call is TRBV18, the J call TRBJ1-1; no clear D. Germline CDR1 reads KGHSH; CDR2 reads LQKENI. V was clipped by 0 bases and J by 5 bases, with 16 bases between them. The CDR3 loop spans 16 amino acids.

V gene TRBV5-1 combines with J gene TRBJ2-5; a possible D gene is TRBD1 (6 bases). Germline V gene data show CDR1 as SGHRS and CDR2 as YFSETQ. The CDR3 runs to 14 residues. V lost 0 bases, J lost 1 base, and 7 bases lay in between. The CDR3 region has the DNA TGCGCCAGCAGCTTGGGCAGGGGCCAAGAGACCCAGTACTTC. Translated: CASSLGRGQETQYF.

The J gene is TRBJ2-7, the V gene TRBV28, with D possibly being TRBD1 (6 bases). Trimming took 5 bases from V and 0 from J, leaving 11 bases between them. Germline loops: CDR1 MDHEN, CDR2 SYDVKM. This CDR3 comprises 14 residues. The CDR3 loop is CASSLQGFSYEQYF. In DNA, the CDR3 is TGTGCCAGCAGTCTACAGGGCTTCTCCTACGAGCAGTACTTC.

The rearrangement links TRBV6-5 to TRBJ1-6; TRBD1 might be the D (5 bases). Germline values: CDR1 MNHEY, CDR2 SVGAGI. The CDR3 runs to 16 residues. Trimming stripped 0 bases from V and 10 bases from J, with 16 bases between. The CDR3 protein is CASSYSARERKSPLHF. The CDR3 region has the DNA TGTGCCAGCAGTTACTCGGCCAGGGAAAGGAAGTCACCCCTCCACTTT.

This clone was detected once. The V call is TRBV6-5, the J call TRBJ2-7, with D tentatively TRBD1 (6 bases). The ends were cut back, 5 bases at V and 5 bases at J, with 13 bases in the middle. In germline, CDR1 is MNHEY, CDR2 SVGAGI. The CDR3 length is 13 residues. The DNA of the CDR3 is TGTGCCAGCAGTCACCGACAGGCCCACGAGCAGTACTTC. Its translation: CASSHRQAHEQYF.

A word on this clone: A read error may account for a junction end that differs from germline. This chain uses TRBV6-6 with TRBJ1-6; D may be TRBD1 (5 bases). The CDR3 contains 14 residues. Germline V lookup: CDR1 MNHNY, CDR2 SVGAGI (reference sequence). The CDR3 DNA reads as TGTGCCATCGCCCGGGCAGGGTATAGTTCACCCCTCCACTTT. Its translation is CAIARAGYSSPLHF.

The rearrangement uses TRBV19 and TRBJ1-5; TRBD1 aligns across 7 bases. V lost 6 bases to trimming and J lost 1 base; unmatched junction nucleotides: 3. CDR3 length equals 14 residues. Germline-derived CDR1 and CDR2 are LNHDA and SQIVND (reference sequence). The CDR3 DNA is TGTGCCAGTAGAGTACAGGGGAGCAATCAGCCCCAGCATTTT. This codes for CASRVQGSNQPQHF.

The chain links TRBV7-2 to TRBJ2-7; TRBD2 might be the D (6 bases). CDR1 is SGHTA, CDR2 FQGNSA, per germline. V was pared by 2 bases and J by 6 bases, with 20 bases between. CDR3 size: 16 residues. CDR3 amino acids: CASSLHPGLASGEQYF. In DNA form, the CDR3 reads TGTGCCAGCAGCTTACATCCGGGACTCGCGTCGGGCGAGCAGTACTTC. Using reference TRBV7-2 and TRBJ2-7 for the parts outside the CDR3, the full variable domain is GAGVSQSPSNKVTEKGKDVELRCDPISGHTALYWYRQSLGQGLEFLIYFQGNSAPDKSGLPSDRFSAERTGGSVSTLTIQRTQQEDSAVYLCASSLHPGLASGEQYFGPGTRLTVT.

The rearrangement joins TRBV28 to TRBJ1-4; D possibly corresponds to TRBD1 (5 bases). The V gene's germline CDR1 is MDHEN and CDR2 SYDVKM. The CDR3 is made up of 12 amino acids. V was trimmed by 3 bases and J by 10 bases, leaving 9 bases between them. The DNA of the CDR3 is TGTGCCAGCAGTTTGCTCCAGGGAAAACTGTTTTTT. Its protein product is CASSLLQGKLFF. Full variable domain (remainder filled in from reference TRBV28 and TRBJ1-4): DVKVTQSSRYLVKRTGEKVFLECVQDMDHENMFWYRQDPGLGLRLIYFSYDVKMKEKGDIPEGYSVSREKKERFSLILESASTNQTSMYLCASSLLQGKLFFGSGTQLSVL.

The rearrangement links TRBV6-1 to TRBJ1-3, with TRBD1 matching 7 bases. Unmatched junction bases numbered 4, after V lost 1 base and J lost 4 bases. CDR3 length equals 15 residues. Germline CDR1 reads MNHNS; CDR2 reads SASEGT. CDR3 coding DNA: TGTGCCAGCAGTGAAGGCCCGGACAGGGGAAACACCATATATTTT. Amino acid sequence: CASSEGPDRGNTIYF.

V and J are TRBV6-5 and TRBJ2-3, with D uncertain. This CDR3 contains 12 residues. Germline V gene lookup returns CDR1 MNHEY and CDR2 SVGAGI. Trimming took 10 bases from V and 1 from J, leaving 9 bases between them. The CDR3 DNA is TGTGCCACCCGCCCGGGCACAGATACGCAGTATTTT. Translating it yields CATRPGTDTQYF.

This clone was counted once. The chain combines TRBV6-5 with TRBJ2-1; TRBD2 matches at 8 bases. Germline CDR1 reads MNHEY; CDR2 reads SVGAGI. The CDR3 contains 16 residues. The ends lost 4 bases at V and 6 bases at J; junction bases unmatched: 11. The CDR3 here is CASSSTSGAGGNEQFF. DNA for the CDR3: TGTGCCAGCAGTTCCACCTCGGGGGCGGGAGGCAATGAGCAGTTCTTC.

J is TRBJ2-1 and V is TRBV27; 7 nucleotides align to TRBD1. CDR1 is MNHEY, CDR2 SMNVEV, per germline (reference sequence). CDR3 length equals 16 residues. V was clipped by 1 base and J by 5 bases; unmatched bases: 8. The CDR3 spells CASSLYLPTGNNEQFF. The CDR3 nucleotides read TGTGCCAGCAGTTTATACCTACCGACAGGGAACAATGAGCAGTTCTTC.

The chain links TRBV19 to TRBJ2-6; perhaps TRBD1 as D (5 bases). With 6 bases removed from V and 0 bases from J, the gap between germline ends came to 9 bases. Germline V CDR1 and CDR2: LNHDA, SQIVND (reference sequence). This CDR3 has 15 residues. This CDR3 is CASRVGVSGANVLTF. The CDR3 DNA sequence: TGTGCCAGTAGAGTAGGGGTCTCTGGGGCCAACGTCCTGACTTTC.

Only a few counts were recorded for this clone. The chain has TRBV4-2 and TRBJ1-2; TRBD1 aligns across 9 bases. This CDR3 has 17 amino acids. V lost 0 bases, J lost 7 bases, and 12 bases stayed unmatched. Germline loops: CDR1 LGHNA, CDR2 YNFKEQ. This chain's CDR3 is CASSQEIGSDRGGGYTF. CDR3 sequence (DNA): TGTGCCAGCAGCCAAGAGATCGGTTCGGACAGGGGTGGTGGCTACACCTTC.

The rearrangement joins TRBV5-8 to TRBJ2-1; 10 nucleotides align to TRBD1. The CDR3 is made up of 18 amino acids. V lost 3 bases and J lost 5; bases outside the gene matches: 14. Germline lookup yields CDR1 SGHTS and CDR2 YDEGEE. In nucleotides, the CDR3 is TGTGCCAGCAGCTATCCGGGACAGGGGCCGGTAGTTGACAATGAGCAGTTCTTC. Translated, it gives CASSYPGQGPVVDNEQFF.

This chain uses TRBV5-1 with TRBJ1-6; D remains unclear. Trimming removed 3 bases at V and 5 bases at J, with 9 bases between. This CDR3 is 14 amino acids long. Germline CDR1 is SGHRS and CDR2 is YFSETQ. CDR3 nucleotides: TGCGCCAGCAGCTCATCAGTGGATAATTCACCCCTCCACTTT. It translates to CASSSSVDNSPLHF.

The chain recombines TRBV30 with TRBJ1-3; a possible D gene is TRBD1 (6 bases). There are 13 residues in the CDR3. From germline, CDR1 is GTSNPN and CDR2 SVGIG (reference sequence). Between the trimmed V and J ends, which lost 0 bases and 8 bases, there was a span of 11 bases. The CDR3 bases are TGTGCCTGGAGTGTACAGGGTTTAGACACCATATATTTT. Its translation: CAWSVQGLDTIYF.

J is TRBJ2-3 and V is TRBV5-4, with 9 bases matching TRBD2. Germline V gives CDR1 SGHNT, CDR2 YYREEE (reference sequence). This CDR3 is built from 15 residues. V dropped 0 bases and J dropped 3; count of bases not matched to a gene: 2. CDR3 sequence (DNA): TGTGCCAGCAGCTTGGCTCTAGCGGGGACAGATACGCAGTATTTT. Protein sequence: CASSLALAGTDTQYF.

The V and J genes are TRBV6-6 and TRBJ2-7, with no clear D. CDR3 length equals 13 residues. The germline V gene encodes CDR1 MNHNY and CDR2 SVGAGI (reference sequence). V was trimmed by 4 bases and J by 5 bases, leaving 12 bases between them. CDR3 coding DNA: TGTGCCAGCAGTTCTCAGCGTGTTGACGAGCAGTACTTC. Its protein product is CASSSQRVDEQYF.

The chain employs TRBV19 and TRBJ2-6, with D possibly being TRBD1 (5 bases). V was clipped by 5 bases and J by 0 bases, with 17 bases between them. Looked up from germline, CDR1 is LNHDA and CDR2 is SQIVND (reference sequence). The CDR3 loop spans 18 amino acids. CDR3 protein: CASSPHAGAFSGANVLTF. CDR3 coding DNA: TGTGCCAGTAGTCCCCACGCTGGGGCATTCTCTGGGGCCAACGTCCTGACTTTC.

The chain links TRBV4-3 to TRBJ2-3; TRBD1 matches 7 bases. V gave up 0 bases and J gave up 5 bases; unmatched junction bases: 8. CDR1 is LGHNA, CDR2 YSLEER, per germline. This CDR3 comprises 16 residues. The CDR3 protein is CASSQEYSGGRDTQYF. For the CDR3, the DNA is TGCGCCAGCAGCCAAGAGTATTCAGGGGGTAGAGATACGCAGTATTTT.